This T cell receptor (beta chain) was sequenced for a study of cytomegalovirus exposure and HLA in healthy donors. Study results and caveats: It was likely that a cluster of highly shared sequence variants was a sequencing artifact. Earlier analysis yielded a pattern in which most TCR beta V segments were productive about 87% or about 30% of the time. Some V segments, TRBV6-2 and TRBV6-3 among them, were indistinguishable and were therefore excluded.

On this clone itself: Its cognate antigen is unknown.

Healthy individuals who donated bone marrow served as the donors. The germline V and J ends were trimmed by 5 bases and 8 bases, with 27 bases remaining between them. The CDR3 consists of 17 residues. Germline CDR1 and CDR2: SEHNR and FQNEAQ (reference sequence). PCR was performed using 60 Vbeta and 13 Jbeta primers. Libraries were prepared by immunoSEQ multiplex PCR; TCRdb keeps only in-frame clonotypes and omits some of them. The table lists about 130,000 clones. The V and J genes are TRBV7-9 and TRBJ1-2, with D tentatively TRBD1 (5 bases). The sequenced material came from PBMCs. The TCR comes from a man between 18 and 35 years old in good health and CMV-seronegative. DNA for the CDR3: TGTGCCAGCAGCCCTAGATTTTTCGCAGGGCCCTTCGAGGGCTACACCTTC. It is translated as CASSPRFFAGPFEGYTF.